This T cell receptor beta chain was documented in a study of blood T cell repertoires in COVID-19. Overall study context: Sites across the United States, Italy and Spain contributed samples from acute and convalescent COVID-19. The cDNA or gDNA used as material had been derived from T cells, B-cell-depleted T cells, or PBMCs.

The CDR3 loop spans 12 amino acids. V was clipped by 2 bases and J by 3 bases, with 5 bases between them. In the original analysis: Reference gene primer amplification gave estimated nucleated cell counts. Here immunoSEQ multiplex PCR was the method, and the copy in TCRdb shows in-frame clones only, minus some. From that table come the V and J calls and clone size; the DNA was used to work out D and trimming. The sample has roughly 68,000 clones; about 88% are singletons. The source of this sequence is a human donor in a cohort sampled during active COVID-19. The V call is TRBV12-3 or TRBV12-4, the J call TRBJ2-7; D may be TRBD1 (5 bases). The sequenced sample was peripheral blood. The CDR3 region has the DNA TGTGCCAGCAGTTTAAGGGGCTACGAGCAGTACTTC. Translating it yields CASSLRGYEQYF.